Listed here are 21 T cell receptor beta chains from one sample, sequenced in a study of CD8 T cells in Susac syndrome. Reverse transcription of 0.5 to 1 ug RNA was carried out with random hexamers. TCRdb ran MiXCR on the immunoSEQ multiplex PCR reads and lists one entry per CDR3 protein. Of some 80,000 distinct CDR3 sequences listed, around 94% were seen once; the top ten hold roughly 0.26%. Sequencing was done on a sample of CD8+ T cells from PBMCs. The receptor set was obtained from a human donor in good health.

The chain recombines TRBV4-1 with TRBJ2-2; D not resolved. V lost 2 bases, J lost 6 bases, and 4 bases lay in between. CDR1 MGHRA and CDR2 YSYEKL come from the germline V gene. The CDR3 runs 12 residues. The CDR3 DNA reads as TGCGCCAGCAGCCAACAGGCCGGGGAGCTGTTTTTT. Its protein is CASSQQAGELFF.

The gene calls are TRBV6-5 and TRBJ2-1; D not certain. The V gene's germline CDR1 is MNHEY and CDR2 SVGAGI. The CDR3 sequence is 11 residues long. Deletions cut 6 bases from V and 3 bases from J, with 3 bases between. The CDR3 sequence: CASRNYNEQFF. CDR3 nucleotide sequence: TGTGCCAGCAGAAACTACAATGAGCAGTTCTTC.

V is TRBV29-1 and J is TRBJ2-7; 7 nucleotides match TRBD1. CDR1 SQVTM and CDR2 ANQGSEA come from the germline V gene. The CDR3 has 17 amino acids. V was pared by 1 base and J by 0 bases, with 12 bases of the junction left unmatched. The CDR3, as DNA: TGCAGCGTTGAAGTGAGCCTACAGGGGAGAAGCTCCTACGAGCAGTACTTC. This sequence encodes CSVEVSLQGRSSYEQYF.

The count of this clonotype is one. The gene calls are TRBV15 and TRBJ2-7; D uncertain. Trimming pared 0 bases from V and 3 bases from J, leaving 6 bases between. Germline V lookup: CDR1 LNHNV, CDR2 YYDKDF (reference sequence). CDR3 length: 13 residues. CDR3 loop: CATSRDSGYEQYF. The CDR3 region has the DNA TGTGCCACCAGCAGAGATTCGGGCTACGAGCAGTACTTC.

On this clonotype: A junction boundary mismatches the germline segment, possibly from a read error. The chain has TRBV15 and TRBJ2-1; a weak D match, TRBD2 (6 bases). The CDR3 length is 13 residues. Germline V gene data show CDR1 as LNHNV and CDR2 as YYDKDF (reference sequence). The CDR3 protein is CATSMGGYNEQFF. CDR3 in DNA: TGTGCCACGAGCATGGGAGGCTACAATGAGCAGTTCTTC.

V gene TRBV5-4 combines with J gene TRBJ2-7; possible D gene TRBD1, 6 bases. Germline assignment: CDR1 SGHNT and CDR2 YYREEE (reference sequence). The CDR3 extends over 15 amino acids. V shed 0 bases and J shed 2 bases, with 12 bases lying between them. CDR3: CASSLEGDRTYEQYV. In DNA form, the CDR3 reads TGTGCCAGCAGCTTGGAGGGCGACAGGACCTACGAGCAGTACGTC.

The gene calls are TRBV7-2 and TRBJ2-3, with 8 nucleotides matching TRBD2. The germline CDR1 and CDR2 sequences are SGHTA and FQGNSA. V dropped 1 base and J dropped 8; count of bases not matched to a gene: 20. This CDR3 has 19 amino acids. The CDR3 DNA reads TGTGCCAGCAGCTTAGATGCCCCGTGGACTACCCGCCGGGAGGGTACGCAGTATTTT. It is translated as CASSLDAPWTTRREGTQYF.

The chain has TRBV7-9 and TRBJ2-7, with TRBD1 identical over 9 bases. V dropped 8 bases and J dropped 1; count of bases not matched to a gene: 9. The CDR3 extends over 15 amino acids. Germline lookup yields CDR1 SEHNR and CDR2 FQNEAQ (reference sequence). The CDR3, as DNA: TGTGCCAGCCCCCCTAACAGGGGGCCATCCTACGAGCAGTACTTC. As protein: CASPPNRGPSYEQYF. The variable domain in full, with the rest retrieved from reference TRBV7-9 and TRBJ2-7, is DTGVSQNPRHKITKRGQNVTFRCDPISEHNRLYWYRQTLGQGPEFLTYFQNEAQLEKSRLLSDRFSAERPKGSFSTLEIQRTEQGDSAMYLCASPPNRGPSYEQYFGPGTRLTVT.

The chain employs TRBV20-1 and TRBJ1-2, with 9 bases lining up with TRBD1. CDR1 DFQATT and CDR2 SNEGSKA come from the germline V gene (reference sequence). This CDR3 comprises 12 residues. With 5 bases clipped from V and 6 bases from J, the junction kept 4 bases outside the gene matches. The CDR3 region is CSAAGTGNGYTF. The CDR3, as DNA: TGCAGTGCTGCCGGGACAGGGAATGGCTACACCTTC.

The sample holds one count of this clonotype. This chain connects TRBV5-1 to TRBJ1-1; no clear D gene. Germline CDR1 SGHRS, CDR2 YFSETQ. With 5 bases removed from V and 6 bases from J, the gap between germline ends came to 26 bases. This CDR3 region has 17 residues. The CDR3 nucleotides are TGCGCCAGCAGTCGTTCTCGAGGGAGAATAAACCCTCCTGAAGCTTTCTTT. This translates into CASSRSRGRINPPEAFF.

The rearrangement links TRBV27 to TRBJ2-3; D possibly corresponds to TRBD2 (6 bases). Looked up from germline, CDR1 is MNHEY and CDR2 is SMNVEV (reference sequence). CDR3 size: 15 residues. V was trimmed by 2 bases and J by 1 base, leaving 10 bases between them. CDR3 sequence (DNA): TGTGCCAGCAGTTTACGGGAGTGGGGCACAGATACGCAGTATTTT. Protein: CASSLREWGTDTQYF.

The chain links TRBV11-2 to TRBJ2-3, with D possibly matching TRBD2 (5 bases). The CDR3 is 13 residues long. V lost 6 bases and J lost 0, with 7 bases in between. CDR1 and CDR2 (germline): SGHAT, FQNNGV. The CDR3 region has the DNA TGTGCCAGCAGGAGGGAGAGCACAGATACGCAGTATTTT. Its protein is CASRRESTDTQYF.

The chain joins TRBV20-1 to TRBJ2-3, with 7 bases aligning to TRBD2. J lost 5 bases, V lost 5 bases, and 10 bases had no gene match. In germline, CDR1 is DFQATT, CDR2 SNEGSKA (reference sequence). CDR3 length equals 14 residues. This CDR3 reads CSASAGEAGDTQYF. Here the CDR3 DNA reads TGCAGTGCTTCGGCGGGAGAAGCCGGAGATACGCAGTATTTT.

The rearrangement links TRBV6-2 or TRBV6-3 to TRBJ1-2; D is undetermined. Germline CDR1 and CDR2: MNHEY and SVGEGT. The CDR3 consists of 13 residues. Between the trimmed V and J ends, which lost 2 bases and 0 bases, there was a span of 4 bases. The CDR3 spells CASSYGTNYGYTF. The CDR3 DNA reads TGTGCCAGCAGTTACGGTACTAACTATGGCTACACCTTC.

In this sample, this clonotype turned up once. The chain joins TRBV24-1 to TRBJ2-1; TRBD2 is a possible D gene (5 bases). The V gene's germline CDR1 is KGHDR and CDR2 SFDVKD. Trimming removed 0 bases at V and 8 bases at J, with 7 bases between. The CDR3 has 13 residues. CDR3 nucleotide sequence: TGTGCCACCAGTGATTTGAACGGGGATGAGCAGTTCTTC. It encodes CATSDLNGDEQFF.

This chain joins TRBV6-5 and TRBJ1-2, with a possible D match to TRBD1 (5 bases). Trimming cost V 2 bases and J 5 bases, with 15 bases left between them. The CDR3 has 15 residues. The V gene's germline CDR1 is MNHEY and CDR2 SVGAGI. The CDR3 DNA reads as TGTGCCAGCAGTTACCGATCAGGGCGACCATATGGCTACACCTTC. Residues: CASSYRSGRPYGYTF.

The rearrangement joins TRBV27 to TRBJ2-1; no clear D gene. Trimming pared 0 bases from V and 5 bases from J, leaving 8 bases between. The germline gives CDR1 MNHEY, CDR2 SMNVEV (reference sequence). CDR3 length: 14 residues. The CDR3 bases are TGTGCCAGCAGTTTATCTGGCCGTCACAATGAGCAGTTCTTC. Protein product: CASSLSGRHNEQFF.

This clonotype is a singleton in its sample. This chain links TRBV20-1 with TRBJ2-7; D possibly corresponds to TRBD1 (5 bases). There are 14 residues in the CDR3. Germline assignment: CDR1 DFQATT and CDR2 SNEGSKA (reference sequence). Trimming left V 0 bases short and J 5 bases short, with 14 bases between. CDR3 nucleotide sequence: TGCAGTGCTAGAGATGTGCAGGGAACCCACGAGCAGTACTTC. Protein product: CSARDVQGTHEQYF.

The chain joins TRBV25-1 to TRBJ2-1; TRBD2 agrees at 7 bases. With 6 bases clipped from V and 12 bases from J, the junction kept 23 bases outside the gene matches. The CDR3 runs to 17 residues. Per the germline V gene, CDR1 is MGHDK and CDR2 is SYGVNS. The CDR3 DNA reads TGTGCCAGCAGCTTCACAGCGGGGCAGTTCAATGTATATGGGCAGTTCTTC. This codes for CASSFTAGQFNVYGQFF.

The chain employs TRBV7-9 and TRBJ2-3; D may be TRBD2 (5 bases). Germline-derived CDR1 and CDR2 are SEHNR and FQNEAQ (reference sequence). This CDR3 comprises 13 residues. V lost 3 bases to trimming and J lost 4 bases, with 8 bases between them. The CDR3 sequence: CASSLGVADTQYF. The CDR3 nucleotides read TGTGCCAGCAGCTTGGGAGTCGCAGATACGCAGTATTTT.

This clonotype was recorded once. This chain connects TRBV28 to TRBJ2-3, with D possibly being TRBD2 (6 bases). V dropped 7 bases and J dropped 2 bases, with 19 bases sitting between them. This CDR3 region has 16 residues. Looked up from germline, CDR1 is MDHEN and CDR2 is SYDVKM. The CDR3 loop is CASTSLGLITTDTQYF. The CDR3 DNA reads as TGTGCCAGCACCTCGTTGGGACTGATTACCACAGATACGCAGTATTTT.